The rows below give T cell receptor beta chains drawn from one sample of a study of T cells after yellow fever vaccination. TCRdb analysed the 5' RACE reads with MiXCR anew, one entry per CDR3 protein. The sample consists of around 610,000 distinct CDR3 sequences, roughly 14% of them appearing once. Source: PBMCs, taken on the day of the yellow fever booster vaccination. The receptors come from a man younger than 45 who received the YFV17D yellow fever vaccine. Both conserved end residues are part of each CDR3. Each record gives: clone size, J gene, D gene, V gene, CDR3 DNA, CDR3 protein. A D gene is named only where the DNA matches it firmly. Not all rows give a size; the values are once, few, many and, for expanded clones, a class.

>NA|TRBJ2-5|NA|TRBV5-5
TGTGCCAGCAGTTCCACTAGAAACATAGGGGGACGGAGAGAGACCCAGTACTTC
CASSSTRNIGGRRETQYF
>few|TRBJ2-1|TRBD2|TRBV3-1
TGTGCCAGCAGCCTCGGACTAGCTAGGTACAATGAGCAGTTCTTC
CASSLGLARYNEQFF
>few|TRBJ2-6|NA|TRBV5-5
TGTGCCAGCAGCTTGGTTGACGCCGGGGCCAACGTCCTGACTTTC
CASSLVDAGANVLTF
>few|TRBJ2-7|TRBD1|TRBV18
TGTGCCAGCTCACCCCCCGGGACAGGGTCCTACGAGCAGTACTTC
CASSPPGTGSYEQYF
>few|TRBJ2-1|TRBD2|TRBV7-2
TGTGCCAGCAGCTCTAGCGGGGGGTATTGGGAGCAGTTCTTC
CASSSSGGYWEQFF
>few|TRBJ1-5|TRBD1|TRBV5-1
TGCGCCAGCAGCGAAACAGGGGCAAATCAGCCCCAGCATTTT
CASSETGANQPQHF
>NA|TRBJ2-5|NA|TRBV20-1
TGCAGTGCTGCGGTTAGGGTTGAGACCCAGTACTTC
CSAAVRVETQYF
>NA|TRBJ2-7|NA|TRBV7-2
TGTGCCAGCGGACCGAGGGAGCGGAAGACCTACGAGCAGTACTTC
CASGPRERKTYEQYF
>NA|TRBJ1-5|NA|TRBV27
TGTGCCAGCAGTTTATCCCGACCCGATCAGCCCCAGCATTTT
CASSLSRPDQPQHF
>few|TRBJ2-7|NA|TRBV9
TGTGCCAGCGGGGTGACGGAAGTTTCCGAGCAGTACTTC
CASGVTEVSEQYF
>NA|TRBJ2-7|TRBD1|TRBV6-2/TRBV6-3
TGTGCCAGCAGACAACCGGGACAGGGGAACTACGAGCAGTACTTC
CASRQPGQGNYEQYF
>NA|TRBJ2-7|TRBD2|TRBV12-3/TRBV12-4
TGTGCCAGCAGACGGACTAGCGGGCGCGATTTCTACGAGCAGTACTTC
CASRRTSGRDFYEQYF
>few|TRBJ1-6|TRBD1|TRBV20-1
TGCAGTGCTAAAGGACAGGGGGATTCACCCCTCCACTTT
CSAKGQGDSPLHF
>NA|TRBJ2-3|TRBD2|TRBV20-1
TGCAGTGCACGACTAGCGGGAGGGCGAACAGATACGCAGTATTTT
CSARLAGGRTDTQYF
>few|TRBJ2-7|TRBD2|TRBV18
TGTGCCAGCTCATCCTTAGCGGGAGGGGGATACGAGCAGTACTTC
CASSSLAGGGYEQYF
>few|TRBJ2-3|NA|TRBV29-1
TGCAGCACCCTCGGGATGACGATCACAGATACGCAGTATTTT
CSTLGMTITDTQYF
>NA|TRBJ2-5|NA|TRBV30
TGTGCCTGGAGTTTCAGAAAAGAGACCCAGTACTTC
CAWSFRKETQYF
>NA|TRBJ2-1|TRBD2|TRBV20-1
TGCAGTGCCGCCAAGGGTAGCGGGAGAAGCAATGAGCAGTTCTTC
CSAAKGSGRSNEQFF
>NA|TRBJ2-1|TRBD2|TRBV24-1
TGTGCCACCAGTGACCCAACTAGCGGAGGCAATGAGCAGTTCTTC
CATSDPTSGGNEQFF
>NA|TRBJ2-1|NA|TRBV7-2
TGTGCCAGCAGCGCCGGACACGCTAACAATGAGCAGTTCTTC
CASSAGHANNEQFF
>NA|TRBJ2-7|NA|TRBV20-1
TGCAGTGCTAGAGGGGCCCAGAGTGCCTACGAGCAGTACTTC
CSARGAQSAYEQYF
>few|TRBJ1-1|TRBD1|TRBV19
TGTGCCAGTACTAAGGGGGCCACTGAAGCTTTCTTT
CASTKGATEAFF
>NA|TRBJ2-5|NA|TRBV7-9
TGTGCCAGCAGCTCCGACGGTCTTGGCACCGCGGAGACCCAGTACTTC
CASSSDGLGTAETQYF
>few|TRBJ2-5|NA|TRBV7-8
TGTGCCAGCAGCCCCCGCGAGGGAATGAAAGAGACCCAGTACTTC
CASSPREGMKETQYF
>many|TRBJ2-3|NA|TRBV20-1
TGCAGTGCTAGAGGGCTCCAGATCACAGATACGCAGTATTTT
CSARGLQITDTQYF
>NA|TRBJ2-3|NA|TRBV25-1
TGTGCCAGCAGTGAAATCCGGGAGACGAATACGCAGTATTTT
CASSEIRETNTQYF
>NA|TRBJ2-1|TRBD2|TRBV28
TGTGCCAGCATAGCTAGCGGGAGGAACAATGAGCAGTTCTTC
CASIASGRNNEQFF
>few|TRBJ2-1|TRBD1|TRBV12-3/TRBV12-4
TGTGCCAGCACCGGGACAGGGAATGAGCAGTTCTTC
CASTGTGNEQFF
>NA|TRBJ2-7|NA|TRBV7-9
TGTGCCAGCAGCTTTGTAGGCTTTGAGCAGTACTTC
CASSFVGFEQYF
>many|TRBJ1-4|TRBD1|TRBV7-2
TGTGCCAGCAGCAAGGGACAGCGCTTTAATGAAAAACTGTTTTTT
CASSKGQRFNEKLFF
>NA|TRBJ2-3|NA|TRBV2
TGTGCCAGCAACCGACTAGTCGCAGATACGCAGTATTTT
CASNRLVADTQYF
>few|TRBJ2-1|TRBD2|TRBV5-1
TGCGCCAGCAGCTCCGGGACTAGCGGACTACCTACTTACAATGAGCAGTTCTTC
CASSSGTSGLPTYNEQFF